The 14 T cell receptor beta chains presented below share a single source sample, sequenced in a study of tumor-infiltrating lymphocytes in glioblastoma multiforme. TCRB libraries came from RNA via three nested multiplex PCR rounds. TCRdb recomputed calls from the multiplex PCR reads with MiXCR, one row per CDR3 protein. The sample consists of about 13,000 distinct CDR3 sequences, roughly 68% of them appearing once. Sequencing was performed on brain tumor tissue. These receptors were obtained from a male donor with glioblastoma.

This clonotype was seen only a few times. This rearrangement joins TRBV4-1 to TRBJ2-5; a possible D gene is TRBD1 (6 bases). The CDR3 runs 15 residues. The germline V gene has CDR1 MGHRA and CDR2 YSYEKL. The V end lost 3 bases, the J end lost 1 base, and 12 bases lay between the germline ends. Here the CDR3 reads CASSQTDRSQETQYF. In DNA form, the CDR3 reads TGCGCCAGCAGCCAGACGGACAGAAGCCAAGAGACCCAGTACTTC.

The chain links TRBV12-3 or TRBV12-4 to TRBJ2-1; D gene ambiguous. V lost 1 base, J lost 8 bases, and 9 bases lay in between. The CDR3 is made up of 13 amino acids. CDR3 DNA sequence: TGTGCCAGCAGTTTAGTCTCGACGTATGAGCAGTTCTTC. Its translation is CASSLVSTYEQFF.

About this clonotype: Germline is not matched at one junction end, which may reflect a read error. The V gene is TRBV4-1, the J gene TRBJ2-3; D might be TRBD2 (8 bases). The CDR3 covers 16 residues. Per germline, CDR1 MGHRA and CDR2 YSYEKL. Here the CDR3 DNA reads TGCGTCAGCAGCCAAGAAGGAGGCGGGGGGACAGATATGCCGTATTTT. Its translation is CVSSQEGGGGTDMPYF.

The gene calls are TRBV28 and TRBJ2-3; D is unresolved. Germline CDR1 reads MDHEN; CDR2 reads SYDVKM. Trimming stripped 7 bases from V and 10 bases from J, with 18 bases between. This CDR3 region has 13 residues. CDR3 sequence reads: CASTRGPPAAQYF. The CDR3 DNA follows: TGTGCCAGCACCCGAGGACCCCCCGCCGCGCAGTATTTT.

Comment on this clonotype: A junction end diverges from the germline sequence, so it may reflect a read error. This rearrangement joins TRBV20-1 to TRBJ2-1; 8 nucleotides line up with TRBD2. The germline V gene encodes CDR1 DFQATT and CDR2 SNEGSKA (reference sequence). The CDR3 length is 16 residues. CDR3 coding DNA: TGCAGTATTAGTCGACCGGGACTAGTGGGAATGAATGAGCAGTCCTTC. It translates to CSISRPGLVGMNEQSF.

This clonotype has only one observation. A junction boundary mismatches the germline segment, possibly from a read error. V and J are TRBV20-1 and TRBJ2-7; 9 positions match TRBD1. The CDR3 length is 14 residues. Germline CDR1 DFQATT, CDR2 SNEGSKA (reference sequence). The CDR3 here is CSATGTGMSYDQYF. As DNA, the CDR3 is TGCAGTGCTACTGGGACAGGGATGTCCTACGATCAGTACTTC.

The chain has TRBV20-1 and TRBJ2-1, with 9 bases aligning to TRBD2. V shed 3 bases and J 1 base; nucleotides not matched to a gene: 10. This CDR3 is 17 amino acids long. The germline V gene encodes CDR1 DFQATT and CDR2 SNEGSKA (reference sequence). The CDR3 sequence is CSASLLREGASYNEQFF. CDR3 sequence (DNA): TGCAGTGCTAGTCTCTTGCGGGAGGGCGCTTCCTACAATGAGCAGTTCTTC.

The sample holds one count of this clonotype. An end of the junction does not agree with germline; a read error may underlie this. This chain uses TRBV11-1 with TRBJ2-7; 9 bases are shared with TRBD1. The germline V gene has CDR1 SGHAT and CDR2 FQDESV (reference sequence). This CDR3 has 12 residues. In nucleotides, the CDR3 is TGTGCCAACGGCGGACAGGGGTGCGAGCAGCACTTC. Protein sequence: CANGGQGCEQHF.

This clonotype appeared a few times. The chain recombines TRBV7-3 with TRBJ2-1, with 7 bases lining up with TRBD2. The V gene end was trimmed by 6 bases and the J gene end by 9 bases; junction bases not matched to a gene: 8. Germline V gene sequence: CDR1 SGHTA, CDR2 FQGTGA. This CDR3 is built from 13 residues. The DNA for the CDR3 is TGTGCCAGCAGTAGGGAGGGGTTGAGTGAGCAGTTCTTC. This codes for CASSREGLSEQFF.

V is TRBV6-5 and J is TRBJ2-1; D is tentatively TRBD1 or TRBD2 (5 bases each). The V gene's germline CDR1 is MNHEY and CDR2 SVGAGI. V gave up 8 bases and J gave up 8 bases, with 13 bases separating them. The CDR3 is made up of 12 amino acids. The CDR3 is CASGPLGDEQFF. In DNA, the CDR3 is TGTGCCAGCGGACCCTTGGGGGATGAGCAGTTCTTC.

Turning to this clonotype: Relative to the germline gene, one junction end is altered; a read error may explain this. The J gene is TRBJ2-1, the V gene TRBV6-5; 8 positions match TRBD2. Germline V gene data show CDR1 as MNHEY and CDR2 as SVGAGI. There are 17 residues in the CDR3. In DNA form, the CDR3 reads TGTGCCAGCAATTACTCAGGCGGGACTAGTCCCTACAATGAGCAGTTCTTC. Its protein is CASNYSGGTSPYNEQFF.

The table lists this clonotype with a few counts. The chain employs TRBV18 and TRBJ1-5, with D possibly matching TRBD1 (6 bases). Per germline, CDR1 KGHSH and CDR2 LQKENI. V lost 3 bases to trimming and J lost 2 bases, with 8 bases between them. The CDR3 is 14 residues long. CDR3 DNA sequence: TGTGCCAGCTCACCGGACAGCGGCAATCAGCCCCAGCATTTT. This codes for CASSPDSGNQPQHF.

Concerning this clonotype: Relative to the germline gene, one junction end is altered; a read error may explain this. The chain carries TRBV11-1 and TRBJ2-2; 11 nucleotides match TRBD2. Germline V gene lookup returns CDR1 SGHAT and CDR2 FQDESV (reference sequence). The CDR3 has 16 amino acids. This chain's CDR3 is CASSPGTSGYTGELFF. CDR3 DNA: TGTGCCAGCAGCCCCGGGACTAGCGGTTACACCGGGGAGCTTTTTTTT.

This chain joins TRBV29-1 and TRBJ2-5; 7 bases are shared with TRBD1. Germline V gene sequence: CDR1 SQVTM, CDR2 ANQGSEA. The trim removed 7 bases at V and 5 bases at J, leaving 4 bases unmatched. The CDR3 extends over 11 amino acids. CDR3 nucleotide sequence: TGCAGCGGGCAGGGGGATGAGACCCAGTACTTC. Amino acid sequence: CSGQGDETQYF.